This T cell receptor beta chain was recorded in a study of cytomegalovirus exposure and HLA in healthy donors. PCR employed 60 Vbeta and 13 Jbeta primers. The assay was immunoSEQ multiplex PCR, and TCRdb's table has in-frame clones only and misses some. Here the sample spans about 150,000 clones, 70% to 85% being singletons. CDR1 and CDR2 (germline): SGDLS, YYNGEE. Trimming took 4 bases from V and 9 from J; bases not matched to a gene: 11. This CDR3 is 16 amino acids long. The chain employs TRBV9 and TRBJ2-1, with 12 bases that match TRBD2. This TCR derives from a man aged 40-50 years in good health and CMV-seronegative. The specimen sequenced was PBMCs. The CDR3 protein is CASSTRLAGAHSEQFF. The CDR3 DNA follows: TGTGCCAGCAGCACTCGACTAGCGGGAGCCCATAGTGAGCAGTTCTTC. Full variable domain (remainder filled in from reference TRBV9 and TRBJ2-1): DSGVTQTPKHLITATGQRVTLRCSPRSGDLSVYWYQQSLDQGLQFLIQYYNGEERAKGNILERFSAQQFPDLHSELNLSSLELGDSALYFCASSTRLAGAHSEQFFGPGTRLTVL.